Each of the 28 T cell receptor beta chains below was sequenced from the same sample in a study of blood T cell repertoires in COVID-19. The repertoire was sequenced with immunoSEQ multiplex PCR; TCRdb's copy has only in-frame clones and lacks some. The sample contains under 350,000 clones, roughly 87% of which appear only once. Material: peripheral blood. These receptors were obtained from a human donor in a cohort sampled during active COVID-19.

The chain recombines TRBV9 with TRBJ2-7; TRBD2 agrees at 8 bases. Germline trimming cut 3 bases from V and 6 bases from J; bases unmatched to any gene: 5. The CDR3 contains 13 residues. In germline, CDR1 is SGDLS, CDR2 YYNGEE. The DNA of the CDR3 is TGTGCCAGCAGCGGAGCGGGAGTAGGCGAGCAGTACTTC. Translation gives CASSGAGVGEQYF.

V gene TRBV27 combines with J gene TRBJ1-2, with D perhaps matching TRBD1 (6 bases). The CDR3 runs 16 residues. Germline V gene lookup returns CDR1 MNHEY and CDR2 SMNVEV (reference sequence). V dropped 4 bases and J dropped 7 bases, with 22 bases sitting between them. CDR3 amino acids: CASSYSARGNIFGYTF. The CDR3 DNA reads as TGTGCCAGCAGTTATTCGGCGAGGGGGAATATCTTTGGCTACACCTTC.

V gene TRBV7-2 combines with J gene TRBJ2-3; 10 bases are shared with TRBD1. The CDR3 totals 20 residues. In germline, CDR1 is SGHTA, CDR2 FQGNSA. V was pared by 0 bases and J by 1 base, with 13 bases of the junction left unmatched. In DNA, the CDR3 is TGTGCCAGCAGCTTAGCCGGACAGGGGGAAGTAATTAGAGGCACAGATACGCAGTATTTT. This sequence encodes CASSLAGQGEVIRGTDTQYF.

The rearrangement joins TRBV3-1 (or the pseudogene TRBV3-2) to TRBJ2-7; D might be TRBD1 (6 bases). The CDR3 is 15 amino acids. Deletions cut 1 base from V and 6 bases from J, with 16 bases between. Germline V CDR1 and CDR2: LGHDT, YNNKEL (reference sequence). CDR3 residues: CASSQGSGVQGEQYF. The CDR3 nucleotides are TGTGCCAGCAGCCAAGGGTCAGGGGTTCAGGGCGAGCAGTACTTC.

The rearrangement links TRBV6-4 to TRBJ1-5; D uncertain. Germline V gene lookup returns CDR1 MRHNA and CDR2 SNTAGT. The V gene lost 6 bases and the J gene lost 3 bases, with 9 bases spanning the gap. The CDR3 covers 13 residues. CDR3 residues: CASSLEVNQPQHF. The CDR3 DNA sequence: TGTGCCAGCAGCCTTGAGGTCAATCAGCCCCAGCATTTT.

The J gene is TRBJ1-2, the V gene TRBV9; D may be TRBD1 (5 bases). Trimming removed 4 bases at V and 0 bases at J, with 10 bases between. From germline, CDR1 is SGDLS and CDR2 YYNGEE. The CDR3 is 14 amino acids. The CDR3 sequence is CASSPGGANYGYTF. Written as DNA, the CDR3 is TGTGCCAGCAGCCCGGGGGGGGCTAACTATGGCTACACCTTC.

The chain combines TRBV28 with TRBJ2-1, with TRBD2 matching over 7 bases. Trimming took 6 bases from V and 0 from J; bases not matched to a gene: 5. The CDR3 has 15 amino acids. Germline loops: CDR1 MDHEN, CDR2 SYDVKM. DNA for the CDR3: TGTGCCAGCAGAGAATTAGCGGGCTCCTACAATGAGCAGTTCTTC. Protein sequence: CASRELAGSYNEQFF.

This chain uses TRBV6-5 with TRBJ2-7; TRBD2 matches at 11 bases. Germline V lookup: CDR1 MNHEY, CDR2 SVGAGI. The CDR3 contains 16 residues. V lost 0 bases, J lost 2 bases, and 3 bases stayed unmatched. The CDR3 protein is CASSYSRLAGTYEQYF. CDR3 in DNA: TGTGCCAGCAGTTACTCGAGACTAGCGGGAACCTACGAGCAGTACTTC.

The CDR3 DNA follows: TGCGCCAGCAGCTTGAGCGGTTTCACAGATACGCAGTATTTT. Translation: CASSLSGFTDTQYF. The genes are TRBV5-1 and TRBJ2-3; D perhaps matches TRBD2 (5 bases). Germline V lookup: CDR1 SGHRS, CDR2 YFSETQ. V gave up 1 base and J gave up 2 bases, with 8 bases separating them. The CDR3 covers 14 residues.

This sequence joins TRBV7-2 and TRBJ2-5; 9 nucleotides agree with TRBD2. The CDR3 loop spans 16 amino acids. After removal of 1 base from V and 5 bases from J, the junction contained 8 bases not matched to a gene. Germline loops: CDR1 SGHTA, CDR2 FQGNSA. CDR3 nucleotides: TGTGCCAGCAGCTTAGGGTTTAGCGGGAGTACTGAGACCCAGTACTTC. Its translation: CASSLGFSGSTETQYF.

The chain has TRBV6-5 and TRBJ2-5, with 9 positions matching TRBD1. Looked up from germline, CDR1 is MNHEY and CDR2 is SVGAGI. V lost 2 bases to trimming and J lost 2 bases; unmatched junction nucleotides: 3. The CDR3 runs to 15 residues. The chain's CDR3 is CASSYGDRVQETQYF. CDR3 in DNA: TGTGCCAGCAGTTACGGGGACAGGGTTCAAGAGACCCAGTACTTC.

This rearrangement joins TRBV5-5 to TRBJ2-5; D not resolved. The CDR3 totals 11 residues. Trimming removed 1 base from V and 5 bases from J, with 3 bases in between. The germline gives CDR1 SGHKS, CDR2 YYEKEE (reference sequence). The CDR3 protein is CASSLYETQYF. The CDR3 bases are TGTGCCAGCAGCTTGTATGAGACCCAGTACTTC.

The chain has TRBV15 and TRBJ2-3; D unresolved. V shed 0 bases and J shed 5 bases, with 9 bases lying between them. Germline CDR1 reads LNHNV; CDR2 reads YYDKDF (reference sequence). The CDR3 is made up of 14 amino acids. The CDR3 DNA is TGTGCCACCAGCAGAGATAGTCTTAGAGATACGCAGTATTTT. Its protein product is CATSRDSLRDTQYF.

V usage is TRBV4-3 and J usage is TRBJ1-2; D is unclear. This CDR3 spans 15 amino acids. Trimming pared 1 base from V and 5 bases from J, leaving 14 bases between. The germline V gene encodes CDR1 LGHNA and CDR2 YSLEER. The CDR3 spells CASSQAGRSPYGYTF. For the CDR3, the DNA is TGCGCCAGCAGCCAAGCCGGTAGGAGCCCGTATGGCTACACCTTC.

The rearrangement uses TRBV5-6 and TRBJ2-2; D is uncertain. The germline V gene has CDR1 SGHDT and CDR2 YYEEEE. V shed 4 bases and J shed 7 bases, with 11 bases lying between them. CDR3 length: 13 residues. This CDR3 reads CASSPASNGELFF. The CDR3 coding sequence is TGTGCCAGCAGCCCCGCCTCTAACGGGGAGCTGTTTTTT. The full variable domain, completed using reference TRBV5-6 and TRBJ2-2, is DAGVTQSPTHLIKTRGQQVTLRCSPKSGHDTVSWYQQALGQGPQFIFQYYEEEERQRGNFPDRFSGHQFPNYSSELNVNALLLGDSALYLCASSPASNGELFFGEGSRLTVL.

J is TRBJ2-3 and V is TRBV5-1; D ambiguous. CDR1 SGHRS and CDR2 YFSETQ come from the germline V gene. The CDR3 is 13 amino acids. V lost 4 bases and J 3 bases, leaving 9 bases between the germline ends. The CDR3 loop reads CASSGLRTDTQYF. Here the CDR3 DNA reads TGCGCCAGCAGCGGGCTACGTACAGATACGCAGTATTTT.

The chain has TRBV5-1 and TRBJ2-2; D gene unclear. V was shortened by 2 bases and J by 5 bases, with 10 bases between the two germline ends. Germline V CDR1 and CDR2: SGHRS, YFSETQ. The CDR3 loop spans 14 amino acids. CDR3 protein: CASSFLRATGELFF. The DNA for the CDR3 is TGCGCCAGCAGCTTTCTTAGAGCTACCGGGGAGCTGTTTTTT.

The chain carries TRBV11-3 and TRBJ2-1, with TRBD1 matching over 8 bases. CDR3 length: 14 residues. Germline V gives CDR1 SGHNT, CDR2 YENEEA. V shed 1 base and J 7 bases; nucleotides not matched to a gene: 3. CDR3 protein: CASSLGTGRNEQFF. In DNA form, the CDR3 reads TGTGCCAGCAGCTTAGGGACAGGGAGGAATGAGCAGTTCTTC.

This chain's CDR3 is CASKGRGARSYNEQFF. In DNA form, the CDR3 reads TGTGCCAGTAAGGGACGGGGGGCTCGCTCCTACAATGAGCAGTTCTTC. The chain employs TRBV19 and TRBJ2-1, with D perhaps TRBD2 (7 bases). In germline, CDR1 is LNHDA, CDR2 SQIVND (reference sequence). Trimming shortened V by 7 bases and J by 0 bases, and 16 bases separated the two germline ends. This CDR3 is built from 16 residues.

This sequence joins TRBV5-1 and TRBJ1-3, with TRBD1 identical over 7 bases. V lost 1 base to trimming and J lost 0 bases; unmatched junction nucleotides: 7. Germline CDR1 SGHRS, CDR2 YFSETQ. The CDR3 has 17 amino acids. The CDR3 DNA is TGCGCCAGCAGCTTGACCCCAGGGGGGAGCTCTGGAAACACCATATATTTT. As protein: CASSLTPGGSSGNTIYF.

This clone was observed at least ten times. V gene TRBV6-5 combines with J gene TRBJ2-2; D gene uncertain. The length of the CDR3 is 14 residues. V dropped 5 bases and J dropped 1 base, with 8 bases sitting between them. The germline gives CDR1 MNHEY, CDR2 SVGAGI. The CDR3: CASSTWQNTGELFF. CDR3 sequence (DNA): TGTGCCAGCAGTACCTGGCAGAACACCGGGGAGCTGTTTTTT.

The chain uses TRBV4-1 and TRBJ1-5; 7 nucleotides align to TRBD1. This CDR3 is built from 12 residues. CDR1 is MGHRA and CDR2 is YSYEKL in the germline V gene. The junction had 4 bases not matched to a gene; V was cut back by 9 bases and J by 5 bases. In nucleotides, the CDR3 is TGCGCCAGACAACAGGGGTATCAGCCCCAGCATTTT. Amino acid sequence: CARQQGYQPQHF.

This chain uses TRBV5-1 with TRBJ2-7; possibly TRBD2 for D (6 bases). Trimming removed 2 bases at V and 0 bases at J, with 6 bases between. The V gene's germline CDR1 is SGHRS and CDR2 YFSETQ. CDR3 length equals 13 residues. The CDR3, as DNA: TGCGCCAGCAGCTTCGGGAGCTCCTACGAGCAGTACTTC. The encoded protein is CASSFGSSYEQYF.

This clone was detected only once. In nucleotides, the CDR3 is TGTGCCAGCAGTCCTGGCCAGGGTAGGGCTGAAGCTTTCTTT. Translated, it gives CASSPGQGRAEAFF. V usage is TRBV27 and J usage is TRBJ1-1; D possibly corresponds to TRBD1 (5 bases). This CDR3 contains 14 residues. V was pared by 5 bases and J by 6 bases, with 16 bases between. The germline V gene encodes CDR1 MNHEY and CDR2 SMNVEV (reference sequence).

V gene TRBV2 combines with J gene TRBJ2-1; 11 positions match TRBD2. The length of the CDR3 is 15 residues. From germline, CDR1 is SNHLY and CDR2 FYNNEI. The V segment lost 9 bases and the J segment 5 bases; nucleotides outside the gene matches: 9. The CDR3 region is CASLAGGADNNEQFF. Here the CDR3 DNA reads TGTGCCAGTCTAGCGGGAGGCGCAGACAACAATGAGCAGTTCTTC.

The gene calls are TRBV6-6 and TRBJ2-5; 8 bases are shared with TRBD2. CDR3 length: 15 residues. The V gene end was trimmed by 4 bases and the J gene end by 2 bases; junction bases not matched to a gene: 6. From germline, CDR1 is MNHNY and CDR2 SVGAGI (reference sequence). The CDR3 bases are TGTGCCAGCAGTTTAGACGGGAGGGGACAAGAGACCCAGTACTTC. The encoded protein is CASSLDGRGQETQYF.

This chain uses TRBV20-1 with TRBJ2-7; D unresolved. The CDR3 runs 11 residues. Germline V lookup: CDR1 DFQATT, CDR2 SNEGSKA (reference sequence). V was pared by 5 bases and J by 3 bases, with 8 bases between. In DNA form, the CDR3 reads TGCAGTGCTGGTGACGGCTACGAGCAGTACTTC. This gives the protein CSAGDGYEQYF.

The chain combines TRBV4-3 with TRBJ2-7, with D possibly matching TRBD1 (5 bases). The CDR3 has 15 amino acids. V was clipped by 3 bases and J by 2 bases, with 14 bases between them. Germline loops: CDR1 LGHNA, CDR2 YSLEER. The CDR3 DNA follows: TGCGCCAGCAGCCAGCTAAATGCAGGGACCTACGAGCAGTACTTC. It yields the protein CASSQLNAGTYEQYF.